The rows below give T cell receptor beta chains drawn from one sample of a study of T cell responses to AZD1222 COVID-19 vaccine. Using immunoSEQ multiplex PCR, the repertoire was profiled, and TCRdb retains in-frame clones only, with some absent. The table includes some 39,000 clones, about 90% detected once. Source: peripheral blood, taken 28 days after the second AZD1222 dose. These receptors originate from an adult who received the AZD1222 COVID-19 vaccine. Both conserved end residues are part of each CDR3. Each record gives: clone size, V gene, D gene, J gene, CDR3 DNA, CDR3 protein. A D gene is named only where the DNA matches it firmly. Expanded clones get a size class; other rows say once, few or many, or leave the size out.

-	TRBV27	-	TRBJ1-6	TGTGCCAGCAGTTTAGTGTTCCCGAGCTCCTATAATTCACCCCTCCACTTT	CASSLVFPSSYNSPLHF
-	TRBV5-6	-	TRBJ1-2	TGTGCCAGCACCAAACAGGTCAACTATGGCTACACCTTC	CASTKQVNYGYTF
-	TRBV6-5	-	TRBJ1-1	TGTGCCACCGAGGGGGGGCGAAGCACTGAAGCTTTCTTT	CATEGGRSTEAFF
-	TRBV5-5	-	TRBJ1-5	TGTGCCAGCAGCTTGGTAGCACAGGTTAGCAATCAGCCCCAGCATTTT	CASSLVAQVSNQPQHF
-	TRBV7-2	-	TRBJ1-1	TGTGCCAGCAGCTTAGGGGGGCAGGAAGCTTTCTTT	CASSLGGQEAFF
-	TRBV7-2	TRBD1	TRBJ1-2	TGTGCCAGCAGCGAGACGACAGGGAACTATGGCTACACCTTC	CASSETTGNYGYTF
-	TRBV5-1	-	TRBJ2-2	TGCGCCAGCAGCTTGTTGGGGAACGCCGGGGAGCTGTTTTTT	CASSLLGNAGELFF
-	TRBV7-2	TRBD1	TRBJ2-3	TGTGCCAGTACAAAACAGGGGGCGCAGACATATACGCAGTATTTT	CASTKQGAQTYTQYF
-	TRBV27	-	TRBJ2-7	TGTGCCAGCAGTTCATCCGGGACACCATACGAGCAGTACTTC	CASSSSGTPYEQYF
once	TRBV7-9	-	TRBJ2-1	TGTGCCAGCAGCTTAACGCTTCCCCCCAATGAGCAGTTCTTC	CASSLTLPPNEQFF
-	TRBV19	-	TRBJ2-1	TGTGCCAGTAGTATTTTGGCGGGCATCAATGAGCAGTTCTTC	CASSILAGINEQFF
-	TRBV5-1	-	TRBJ1-1	TGCGCCAGCAGCTTGGCAGTGAACACTGAAGCTTTCTTT	CASSLAVNTEAFF
-	TRBV7-2	TRBD1	TRBJ1-5	TGTGCCAGCAGCAGCGGGACAGGAGGACTTCAGCCCCAGCATTTT	CASSSGTGGLQPQHF
once	TRBV7-2	-	TRBJ1-1	TGTGCCAGCAGCTCCCCTGGGGCAGTCATGAACACTGAAGCTTTCTTT	CASSSPGAVMNTEAFF
-	TRBV6-2/TRBV6-3	TRBD1	TRBJ1-1	TGTGCCAGCAGTTGGACAGGAACGAACACTGAAGCTTTCTTT	CASSWTGTNTEAFF
-	TRBV6-2/TRBV6-3	TRBD2	TRBJ2-5	TGTGCCAGCAGTAACCCACTAGCGGGTCTAGGGGGGACCCAGTACTTC	CASSNPLAGLGGTQYF
-	TRBV2	TRBD1	TRBJ1-6	TGTGCCAGCAGGCCGGGACAGGGGGCAGCTAATTCACCCCTCCACTTT	CASRPGQGAANSPLHF
once	TRBV19	-	TRBJ2-5	TGTGCCGCGGGGCCAGGGTGGCAAGAGACCCAGTACTTC	CAAGPGWQETQYF
-	TRBV19	-	TRBJ1-5	TGTGCCAGTAGTATGGGGGGGCCAGGGCTCCGGGCTCAGCCCCAGCATTTT	CASSMGGPGLRAQPQHF
-	TRBV7-8	-	TRBJ1-5	TGTGCCAGCAGCCCCGATCTGGTTCAGCCCCAGCATTTT	CASSPDLVQPQHF
-	TRBV9	-	TRBJ2-1	TGTGCCAGCAGCGTAAAGGAATCCTACAATGAGCAGTTCTTC	CASSVKESYNEQFF
-	TRBV15	-	TRBJ1-1	TGTGCCACCAGCAGGTATTCAGGGCCAGCTTTCTTT	CATSRYSGPAFF
-	TRBV24-1	-	TRBJ2-2	TGTGCCACCAGTAGGGCAGGGGTTACCGGGGAGCTGTTTTTT	CATSRAGVTGELFF
-	TRBV28	TRBD1	TRBJ2-7	TGTGCCAGCAGCCTACAGGGGGCGCCCCCCAACGAGCAGTACTTC	CASSLQGAPPNEQYF
-	TRBV7-2	TRBD2	TRBJ2-5	TGTGCCAGCAGCTTAGGGACTAGCGGGGGCCGAGAGACCCAGTACTTC	CASSLGTSGGRETQYF
-	TRBV6-1	TRBD2	TRBJ2-3	TGTGCCAGCAGTGCCGGGGCTAGCGGGGGATGGGCCCCCTCGGGGGCGCAGTATTTT	CASSAGASGGWAPSGAQYF
-	TRBV6-2/TRBV6-3	-	TRBJ1-1	TGTGCCAGCAGTTATGTATTGTGGGCTGAAGCTTTCTTT	CASSYVLWAEAFF
-	TRBV7-9	-	TRBJ1-4	TGTGCCAGCAGCGTCCGGGACAAGGAGGGGCATGAAAAACTGTTTTTT	CASSVRDKEGHEKLFF
once	TRBV7-6	-	TRBJ1-1	TGTGCCAGCAGCTTAGGTTCAGGGGTTTACACTGAAGCTTTCTTT	CASSLGSGVYTEAFF
-	TRBV27	-	TRBJ2-1	TGTGCCAGCAGTAGAACAGACAATGAGCAGTTCTTC	CASSRTDNEQFF
once	TRBV5-1	-	TRBJ1-4	TGCGCCAGCAGCGGTCGGTTTAATGAAAAACTGTTTTTT	CASSGRFNEKLFF
once	TRBV10-1	-	TRBJ2-7	TGCGCCAGCAGTACCTCCGGGACCCACGAGCAGTACTTC	CASSTSGTHEQYF
-	TRBV7-9	TRBD1	TRBJ1-3	TGTGCCAGCAGCAGAGACAGGGGTAATGAAAACACCATATATTTT	CASSRDRGNENTIYF
-	TRBV19	-	TRBJ1-6	TGTGCCAGTACCACTGACAGTTACAGGAGTTCACCCCTCCACTTT	CASTTDSYRSSPLHF
-	TRBV30	-	TRBJ1-5	TGTGCCTGGAGTGGGGGACCCCAGCCCCAGCATTTT	CAWSGGPQPQHF
-	TRBV21-1	-	TRBJ1-6	TGTGCCAGCAGCAAAGTCCGGGCCCAGGGAGATTCACCCCTCCACTTT	CASSKVRAQGDSPLHF
-	TRBV4-3	TRBD2	TRBJ2-1	TGCGCCAGCAGCCCTAGCGGGGGGGGATACAATGAGCAGTTCTTC	CASSPSGGGYNEQFF
-	TRBV4-3	-	TRBJ1-2	TGCGCCAGCAGCCAAGACGGTTTCTATGGCTACACCTTC	CASSQDGFYGYTF
once	TRBV5-8	-	TRBJ1-6	TGTGCCAGCAGCTTGATGCAGGGAGTCTCCTATAATTCACCCCTCCACTTT	CASSLMQGVSYNSPLHF
-	TRBV5-1	-	TRBJ1-3	TGCGCCAGCAGCTTCTGGTCCAAAAGCTCTGGAAACACCATATATTTT	CASSFWSKSSGNTIYF
-	TRBV5-4	TRBD1	TRBJ1-2	TGTGCCAGCAGCCCTCGGGACAGCAACTATGGCTACACCTTC	CASSPRDSNYGYTF
-	TRBV3-1/TRBV3-2	TRBD1	TRBJ1-2	TGTGCCAGCAGCGAGGACAGGAAACATGGCTACACCTTC	CASSEDRKHGYTF